This TCR beta chain emerged from a study of blood T cell dynamics during melanoma immunotherapy. Study results and limitations: cfDNA rearrangement score rose from T0 to W3 with disease control.

Each cfDNA sample had a fixed 40 ng loaded. The table came from immunoSEQ multiplex PCR; TCRdb's copy has only in-frame clones and leaves some out. This sample has about 6,300 clones, with around 90% found just once. The CDR3 runs to 15 residues. The V gene's germline CDR1 is LNHDA and CDR2 SQIVND (reference sequence). The ends lost 3 bases at V and 7 bases at J; junction bases unmatched: 10. The time point is: pre-treatment baseline. Blood was drawn before treatment and at week 3 after checkpoint blockade. About this clone itself: Its cognate antigen is unknown.

The genes are TRBV19 and TRBJ1-2; TRBD1 matches 8 bases. Sequences were derived from cell-free DNA from blood, sampled from a patient treated with checkpoint blockade. The sequence came from a human donor with melanoma. CDR3 in amino acids: CASSMRTGTLGGYTF. The CDR3 DNA reads as TGTGCCAGTAGTATGCGGACAGGGACTCTCGGTGGCTACACCTTC.